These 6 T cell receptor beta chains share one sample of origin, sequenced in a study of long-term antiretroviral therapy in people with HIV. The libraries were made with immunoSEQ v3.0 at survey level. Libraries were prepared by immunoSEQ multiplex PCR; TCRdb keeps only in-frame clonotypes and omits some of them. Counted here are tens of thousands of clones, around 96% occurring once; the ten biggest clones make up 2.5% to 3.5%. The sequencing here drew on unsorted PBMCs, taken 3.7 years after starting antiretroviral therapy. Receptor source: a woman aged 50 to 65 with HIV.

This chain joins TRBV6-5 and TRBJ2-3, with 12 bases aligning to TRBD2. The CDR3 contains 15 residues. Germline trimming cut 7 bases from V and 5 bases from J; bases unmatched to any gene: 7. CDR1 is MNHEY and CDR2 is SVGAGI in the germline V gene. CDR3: CASKSSGGAEDTQYF. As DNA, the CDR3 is TGTGCCAGCAAGTCTAGCGGGGGGGCCGAAGATACGCAGTATTTT.

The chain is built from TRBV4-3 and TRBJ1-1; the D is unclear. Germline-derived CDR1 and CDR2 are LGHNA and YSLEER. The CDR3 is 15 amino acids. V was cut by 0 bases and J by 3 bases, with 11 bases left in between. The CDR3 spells CASSQEPGRDTEAFF. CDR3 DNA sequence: TGCGCCAGCAGCCAAGAACCGGGAAGGGACACTGAAGCTTTCTTT.

CDR3 loop: CASSEGKGSPLHF. The CDR3 DNA reads TGTGCCAGCAGTGAAGGCAAAGGTTCACCCCTCCACTTT. V and J are TRBV2 and TRBJ1-6; D gene uncertain. The CDR3 is made up of 13 amino acids. CDR1 and CDR2 from the germline V gene are SNHLY and FYNNEI. Trimming removed 1 base at V and 9 bases at J, with 7 bases between.

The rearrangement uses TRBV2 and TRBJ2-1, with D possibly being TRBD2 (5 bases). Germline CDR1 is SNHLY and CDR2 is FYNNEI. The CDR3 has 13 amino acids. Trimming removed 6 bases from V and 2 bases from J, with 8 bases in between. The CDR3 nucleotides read TGTGCCAGCAGCGCGGGCGCCTACAATGAGCAGTTCTTC. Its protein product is CASSAGAYNEQFF.

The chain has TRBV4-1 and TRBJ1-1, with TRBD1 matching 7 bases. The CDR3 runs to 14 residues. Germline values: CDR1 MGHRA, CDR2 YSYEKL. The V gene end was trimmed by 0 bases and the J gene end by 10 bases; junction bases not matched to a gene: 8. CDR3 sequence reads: CASSQEQGLGRAFF. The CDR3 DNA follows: TGCGCCAGCAGCCAAGAACAGGGGCTGGGTCGAGCTTTCTTT.

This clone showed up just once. The CDR3 sequence is CASRLSNTGELFF. CDR3 coding DNA: TGTGCCAGCAGACTATCGAACACCGGGGAGCTGTTTTTT. V gene TRBV5-4 combines with J gene TRBJ2-2; D gene uncertain. V was trimmed by 5 bases and J by 0 bases, leaving 5 bases between them. CDR1 is SGHNT, CDR2 YYREEE, per germline (reference sequence). The CDR3 extends over 13 amino acids.